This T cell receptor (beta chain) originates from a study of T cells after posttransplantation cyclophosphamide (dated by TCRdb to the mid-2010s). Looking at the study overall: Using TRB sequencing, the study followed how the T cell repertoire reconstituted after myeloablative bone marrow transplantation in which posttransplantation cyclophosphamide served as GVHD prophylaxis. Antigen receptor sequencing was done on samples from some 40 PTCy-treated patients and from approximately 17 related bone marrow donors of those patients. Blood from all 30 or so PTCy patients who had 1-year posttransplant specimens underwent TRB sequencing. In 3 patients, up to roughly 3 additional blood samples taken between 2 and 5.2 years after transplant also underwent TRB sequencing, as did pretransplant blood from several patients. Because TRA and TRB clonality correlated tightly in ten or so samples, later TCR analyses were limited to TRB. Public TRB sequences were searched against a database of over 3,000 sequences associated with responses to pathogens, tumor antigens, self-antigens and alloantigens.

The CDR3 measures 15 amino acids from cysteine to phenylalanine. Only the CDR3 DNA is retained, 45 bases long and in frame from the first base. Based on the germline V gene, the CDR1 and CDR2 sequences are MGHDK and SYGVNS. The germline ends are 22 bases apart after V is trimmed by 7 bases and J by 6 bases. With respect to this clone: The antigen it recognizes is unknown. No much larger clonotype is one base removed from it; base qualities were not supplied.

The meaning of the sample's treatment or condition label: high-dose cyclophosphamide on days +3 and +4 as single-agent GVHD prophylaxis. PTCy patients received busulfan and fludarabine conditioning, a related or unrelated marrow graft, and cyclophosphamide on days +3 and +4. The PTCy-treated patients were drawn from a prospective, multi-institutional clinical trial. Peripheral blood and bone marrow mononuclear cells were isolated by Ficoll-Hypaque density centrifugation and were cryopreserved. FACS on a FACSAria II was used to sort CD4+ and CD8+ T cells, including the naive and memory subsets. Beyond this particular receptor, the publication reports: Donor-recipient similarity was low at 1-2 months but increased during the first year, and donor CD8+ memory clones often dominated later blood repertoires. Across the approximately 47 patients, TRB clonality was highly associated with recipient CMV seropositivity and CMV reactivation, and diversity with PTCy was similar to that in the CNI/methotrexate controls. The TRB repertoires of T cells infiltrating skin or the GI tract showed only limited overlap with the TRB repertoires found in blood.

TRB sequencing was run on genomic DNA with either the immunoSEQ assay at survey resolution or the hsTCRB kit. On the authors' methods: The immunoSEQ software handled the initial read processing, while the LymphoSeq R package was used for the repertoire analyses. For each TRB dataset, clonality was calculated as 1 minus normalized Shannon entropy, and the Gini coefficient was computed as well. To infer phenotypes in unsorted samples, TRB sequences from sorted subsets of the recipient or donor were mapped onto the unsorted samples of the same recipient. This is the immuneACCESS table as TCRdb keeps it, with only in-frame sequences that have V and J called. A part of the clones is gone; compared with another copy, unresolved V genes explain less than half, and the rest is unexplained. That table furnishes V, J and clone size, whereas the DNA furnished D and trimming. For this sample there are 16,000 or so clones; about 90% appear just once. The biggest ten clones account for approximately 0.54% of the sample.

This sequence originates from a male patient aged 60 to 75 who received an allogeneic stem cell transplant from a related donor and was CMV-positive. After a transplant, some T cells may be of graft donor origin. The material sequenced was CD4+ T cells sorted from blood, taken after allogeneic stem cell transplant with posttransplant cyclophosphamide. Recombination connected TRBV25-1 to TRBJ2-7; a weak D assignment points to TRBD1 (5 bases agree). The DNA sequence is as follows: TGTGCCAGCACCTCCAGGGCAGGCTTTCGAGTCGAGCAGTACTTC. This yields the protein CASTSRAGFRVEQYF.